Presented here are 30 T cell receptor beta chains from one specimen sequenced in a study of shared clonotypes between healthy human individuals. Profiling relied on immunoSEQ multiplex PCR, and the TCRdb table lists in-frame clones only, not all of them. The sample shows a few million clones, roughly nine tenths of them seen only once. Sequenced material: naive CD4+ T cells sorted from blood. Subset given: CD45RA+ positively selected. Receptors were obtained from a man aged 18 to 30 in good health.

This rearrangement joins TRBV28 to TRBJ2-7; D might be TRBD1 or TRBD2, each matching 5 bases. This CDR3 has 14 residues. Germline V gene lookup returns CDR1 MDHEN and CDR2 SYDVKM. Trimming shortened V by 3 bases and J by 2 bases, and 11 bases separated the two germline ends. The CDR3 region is CASSLQGEAYEQYF. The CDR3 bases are TGTGCCAGCAGTTTGCAGGGAGAGGCCTACGAGCAGTACTTC.

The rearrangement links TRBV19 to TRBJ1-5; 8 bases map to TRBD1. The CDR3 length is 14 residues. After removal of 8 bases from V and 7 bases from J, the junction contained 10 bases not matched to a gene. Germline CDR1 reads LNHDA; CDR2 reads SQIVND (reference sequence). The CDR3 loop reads CASHRTGPGQPQHF. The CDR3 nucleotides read TGTGCCAGTCATCGGACAGGGCCTGGCCAGCCCCAGCATTTT.

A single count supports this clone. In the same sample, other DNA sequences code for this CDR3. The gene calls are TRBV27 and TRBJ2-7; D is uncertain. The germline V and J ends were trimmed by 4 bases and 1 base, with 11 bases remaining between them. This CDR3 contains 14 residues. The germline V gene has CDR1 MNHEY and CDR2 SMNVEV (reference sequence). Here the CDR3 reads CASSSLGGSYEQYF. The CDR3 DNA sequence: TGTGCCAGCAGTTCTCTCGGCGGATCCTACGAGCAGTACTTC.

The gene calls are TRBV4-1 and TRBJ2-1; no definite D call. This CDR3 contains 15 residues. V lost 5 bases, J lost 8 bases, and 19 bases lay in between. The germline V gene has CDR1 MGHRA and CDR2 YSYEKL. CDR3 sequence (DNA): TGCGCCAGCAGCAAAAGCAGGATAGGCGTGGATGAGCAGTTCTTC. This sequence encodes CASSKSRIGVDEQFF.

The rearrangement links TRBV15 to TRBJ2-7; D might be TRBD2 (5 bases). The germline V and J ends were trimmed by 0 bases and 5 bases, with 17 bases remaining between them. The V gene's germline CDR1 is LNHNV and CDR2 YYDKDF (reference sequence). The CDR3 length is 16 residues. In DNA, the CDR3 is TGTGCCACCAGCAGAGATCGGGGAACCCCTCTCGACGAGCAGTACTTC. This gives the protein CATSRDRGTPLDEQYF.

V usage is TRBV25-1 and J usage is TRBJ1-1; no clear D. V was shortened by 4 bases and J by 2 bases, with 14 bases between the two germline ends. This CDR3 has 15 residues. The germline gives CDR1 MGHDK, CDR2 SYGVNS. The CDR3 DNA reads TGTGCCAGCAGTGCAACTAATACGGGCAACACTGAAGCTTTCTTT. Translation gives CASSATNTGNTEAFF.

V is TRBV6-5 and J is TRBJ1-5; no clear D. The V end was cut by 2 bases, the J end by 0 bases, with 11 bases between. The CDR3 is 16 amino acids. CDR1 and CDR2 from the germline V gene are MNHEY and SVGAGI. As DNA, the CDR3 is TGTGCCAGCAGTTACGGGTCAGTCAATAGCAATCAGCCCCAGCATTTT. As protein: CASSYGSVNSNQPQHF.

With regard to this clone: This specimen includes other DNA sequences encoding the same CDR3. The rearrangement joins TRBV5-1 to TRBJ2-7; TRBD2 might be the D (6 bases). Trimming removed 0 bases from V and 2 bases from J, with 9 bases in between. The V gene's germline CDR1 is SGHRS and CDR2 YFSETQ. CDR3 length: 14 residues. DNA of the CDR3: TGCGCCAGCAGCTTGGCGACTAGGCCCTACGAGCAGTACTTC. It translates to CASSLATRPYEQYF.

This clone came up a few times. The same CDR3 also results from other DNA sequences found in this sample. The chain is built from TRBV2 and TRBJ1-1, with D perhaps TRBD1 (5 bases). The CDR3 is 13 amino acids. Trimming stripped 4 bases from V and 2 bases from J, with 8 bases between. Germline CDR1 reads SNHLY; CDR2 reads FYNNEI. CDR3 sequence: CASSGQGNTEAFF. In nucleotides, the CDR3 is TGTGCCAGCAGTGGGCAGGGAAACACTGAAGCTTTCTTT.

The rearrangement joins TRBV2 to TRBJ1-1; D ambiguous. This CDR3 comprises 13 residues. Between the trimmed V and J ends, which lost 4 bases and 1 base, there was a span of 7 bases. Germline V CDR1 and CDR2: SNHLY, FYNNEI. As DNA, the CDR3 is TGTGCCAGCAGTGGAAAGGCGAACACTGAAGCTTTCTTT. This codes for CASSGKANTEAFF.

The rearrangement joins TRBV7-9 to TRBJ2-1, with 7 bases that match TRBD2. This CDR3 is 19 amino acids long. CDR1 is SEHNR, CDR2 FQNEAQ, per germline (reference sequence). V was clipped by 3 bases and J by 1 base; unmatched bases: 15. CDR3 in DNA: TGTGCCAGCAGCTTCAGCGGGGTGGGCGACTTTTGGTCCTACAATGAGCAGTTCTTC. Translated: CASSFSGVGDFWSYNEQFF.

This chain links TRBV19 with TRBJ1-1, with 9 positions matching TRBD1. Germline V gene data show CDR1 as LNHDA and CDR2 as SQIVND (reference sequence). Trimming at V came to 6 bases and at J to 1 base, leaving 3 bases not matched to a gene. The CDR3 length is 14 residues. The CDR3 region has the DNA TGTGCCAGTAGCCCGGGACAGGGGAACACTGAAGCTTTCTTT. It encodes CASSPGQGNTEAFF.

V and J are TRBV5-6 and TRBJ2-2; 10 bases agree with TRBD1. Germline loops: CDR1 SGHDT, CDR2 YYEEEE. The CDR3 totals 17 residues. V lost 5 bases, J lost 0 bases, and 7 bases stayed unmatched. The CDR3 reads CASRKDRGVANTGELFF. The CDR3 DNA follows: TGTGCCAGCAGAAAGGACAGGGGGGTGGCGAACACCGGGGAGCTGTTTTTT.

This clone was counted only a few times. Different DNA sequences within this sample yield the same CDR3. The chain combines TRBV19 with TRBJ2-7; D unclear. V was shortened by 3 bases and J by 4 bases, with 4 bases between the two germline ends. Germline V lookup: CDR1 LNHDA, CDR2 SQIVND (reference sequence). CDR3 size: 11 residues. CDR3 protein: CASSIGYEQYF. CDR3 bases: TGTGCCAGTAGTATCGGGTACGAGCAGTACTTC.

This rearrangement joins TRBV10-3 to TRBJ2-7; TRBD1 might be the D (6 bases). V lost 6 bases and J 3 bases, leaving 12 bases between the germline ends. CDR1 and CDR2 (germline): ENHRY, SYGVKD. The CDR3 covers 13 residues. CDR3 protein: CAIRDSAFYEQYF. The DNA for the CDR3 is TGTGCCATCAGGGACAGCGCCTTCTACGAGCAGTACTTC.

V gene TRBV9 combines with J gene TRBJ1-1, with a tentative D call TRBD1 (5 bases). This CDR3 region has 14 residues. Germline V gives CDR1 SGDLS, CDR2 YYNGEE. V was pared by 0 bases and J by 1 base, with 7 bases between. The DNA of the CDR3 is TGTGCCAGCAGCGTAGTACAGGAGAACACTGAAGCTTTCTTT. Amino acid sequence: CASSVVQENTEAFF.

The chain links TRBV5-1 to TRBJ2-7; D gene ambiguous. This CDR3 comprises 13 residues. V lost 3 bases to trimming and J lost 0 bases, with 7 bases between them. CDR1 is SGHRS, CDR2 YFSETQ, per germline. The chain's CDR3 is CASSSSPSYEQYF. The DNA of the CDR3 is TGCGCCAGCAGCTCCTCCCCCTCCTACGAGCAGTACTTC.

CDR3: CASSYLPGTGSDEQYF. As DNA, the CDR3 is TGTGCCAGCAGTTACCTACCGGGGACAGGTTCCGACGAGCAGTACTTC. The chain has TRBV28 and TRBJ2-7, with TRBD1 identical over 8 bases. CDR3 length: 16 residues. Unmatched junction bases numbered 13, after V lost 4 bases and J lost 5 bases. CDR1 is MDHEN and CDR2 is SYDVKM in the germline V gene. The full variable domain, its missing parts supplied by reference TRBV28 and TRBJ2-7, is DVKVTQSSRYLVKRTGEKVFLECVQDMDHENMFWYRQDPGLGLRLIYFSYDVKMKEKGDIPEGYSVSREKKERFSLILESASTNQTSMYLCASSYLPGTGSDEQYFGPGTRLTVT.

CDR3 DNA: TGTGCCAGCAGTGAGGGCAGCACCTATAATTCACCCCTCCACTTT. Translating gives CASSEGSTYNSPLHF. J is TRBJ1-6 and V is TRBV6-1; no clear D. The CDR3 consists of 15 residues. Germline V gives CDR1 MNHNS, CDR2 SASEGT. V was shortened by 3 bases and J by 2 bases, with 8 bases between the two germline ends.

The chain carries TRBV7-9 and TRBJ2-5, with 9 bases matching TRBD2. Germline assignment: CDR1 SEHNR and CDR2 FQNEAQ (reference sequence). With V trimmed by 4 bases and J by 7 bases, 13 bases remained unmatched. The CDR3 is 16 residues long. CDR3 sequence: CASSSQRGAWVGTQYF. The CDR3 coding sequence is TGTGCCAGCAGCTCCCAGCGGGGGGCTTGGGTGGGGACCCAGTACTTC.

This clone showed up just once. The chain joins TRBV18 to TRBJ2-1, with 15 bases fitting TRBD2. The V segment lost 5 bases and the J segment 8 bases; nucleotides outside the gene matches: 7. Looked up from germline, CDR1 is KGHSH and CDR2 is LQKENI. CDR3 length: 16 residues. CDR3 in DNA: TGTGCCAGCTCATCTGGACTAGCGGGAGGGTTGGATGAGCAGTTCTTC. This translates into CASSSGLAGGLDEQFF.

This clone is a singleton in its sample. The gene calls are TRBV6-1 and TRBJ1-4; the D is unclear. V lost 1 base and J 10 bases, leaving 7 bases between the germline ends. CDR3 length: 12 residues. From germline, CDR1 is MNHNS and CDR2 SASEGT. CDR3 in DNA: TGTGCCAGCAGTGAAGGGGTATTAAAACTGTTTTTT. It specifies CASSEGVLKLFF.

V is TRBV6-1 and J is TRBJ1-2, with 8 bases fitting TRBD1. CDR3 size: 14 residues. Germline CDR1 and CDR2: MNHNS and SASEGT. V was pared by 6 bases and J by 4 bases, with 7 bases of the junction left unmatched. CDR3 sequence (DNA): TGTGCCAGCAGCAGGACAGGGATTGGCTATGGCTACACCTTC. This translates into CASSRTGIGYGYTF.

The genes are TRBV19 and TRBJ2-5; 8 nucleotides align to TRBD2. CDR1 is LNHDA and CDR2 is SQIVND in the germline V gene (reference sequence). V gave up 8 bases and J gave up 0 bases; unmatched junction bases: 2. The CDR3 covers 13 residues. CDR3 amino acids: CASQRGHQETQYF. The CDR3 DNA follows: TGTGCCAGTCAGCGGGGGCACCAAGAGACCCAGTACTTC.

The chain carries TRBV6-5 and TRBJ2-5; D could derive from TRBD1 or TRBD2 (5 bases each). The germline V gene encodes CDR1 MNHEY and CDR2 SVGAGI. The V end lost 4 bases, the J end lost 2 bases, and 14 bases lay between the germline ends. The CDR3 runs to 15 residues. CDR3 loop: CASSWLPGAQETQYF. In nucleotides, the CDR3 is TGTGCCAGCAGTTGGTTACCCGGGGCACAAGAGACCCAGTACTTC.

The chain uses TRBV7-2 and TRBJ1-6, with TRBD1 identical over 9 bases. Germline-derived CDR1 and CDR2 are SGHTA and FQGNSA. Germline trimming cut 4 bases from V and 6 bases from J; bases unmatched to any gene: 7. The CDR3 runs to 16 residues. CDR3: CASSWRQGGLNSPLHF. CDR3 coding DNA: TGTGCCAGCAGCTGGAGACAGGGGGGTCTTAATTCACCCCTCCACTTT.

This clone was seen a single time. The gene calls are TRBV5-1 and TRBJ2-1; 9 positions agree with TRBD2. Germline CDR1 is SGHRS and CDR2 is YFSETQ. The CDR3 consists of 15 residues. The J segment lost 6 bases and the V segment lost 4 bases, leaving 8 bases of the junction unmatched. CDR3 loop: CASSPLAGLFNEQFF. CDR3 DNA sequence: TGCGCCAGCAGCCCCCTAGCGGGACTCTTCAATGAGCAGTTCTTC. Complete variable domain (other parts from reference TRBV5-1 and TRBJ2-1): KAGVTQTPRYLIKTRGQQVTLSCSPISGHRSVSWYQQTPGQGLQFLFEYFSETQRNKGNFPGRFSGRQFSNSRSEMNVSTLELGDSALYLCASSPLAGLFNEQFFGPGTRLTVL.

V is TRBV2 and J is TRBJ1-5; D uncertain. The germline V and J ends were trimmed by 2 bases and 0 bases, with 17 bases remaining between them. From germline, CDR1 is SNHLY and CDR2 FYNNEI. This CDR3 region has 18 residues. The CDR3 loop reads CASSESRVGLNSNQPQHF. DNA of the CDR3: TGTGCCAGCAGTGAAAGTAGGGTGGGTCTAAATAGCAATCAGCCCCAGCATTTT. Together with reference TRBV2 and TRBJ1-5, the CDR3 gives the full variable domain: EPEVTQTPSHQVTQMGQEVILRCVPISNHLYFYWYRQILGQKVEFLVSFYNNEISEKSEIFDDQFSVERPDGSNFTLKIRSTKLEDSAMYFCASSESRVGLNSNQPQHFGDGTRLSIL.

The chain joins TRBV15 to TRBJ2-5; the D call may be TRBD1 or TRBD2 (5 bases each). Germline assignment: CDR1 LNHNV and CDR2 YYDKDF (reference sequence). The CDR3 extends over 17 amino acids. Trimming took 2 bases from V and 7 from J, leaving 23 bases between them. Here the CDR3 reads CATSRSGTGTPEMTQYF. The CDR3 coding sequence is TGTGCCACCAGCAGAAGCGGTACCGGGACCCCCGAGATGACCCAGTACTTC.

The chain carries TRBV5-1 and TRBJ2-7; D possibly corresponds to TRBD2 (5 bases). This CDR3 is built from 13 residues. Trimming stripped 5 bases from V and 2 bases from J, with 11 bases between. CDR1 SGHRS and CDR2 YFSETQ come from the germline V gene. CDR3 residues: CASSPGLAYEQYF. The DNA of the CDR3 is TGCGCCAGCAGTCCCGGACTGGCCTACGAGCAGTACTTC.